A selection of T cell receptor beta chains follows, all from one sample in a study of T cells after posttransplantation cyclophosphamide. Clones were sequenced by immunoSEQ multiplex PCR, and TCRdb holds only the in-frame ones, with some missing. The table shows about 21,000 clones, with 87% occurring only once. Sequenced material: PBMCs, taken after allogeneic stem cell transplant with posttransplant cyclophosphamide. Receptor source: a female patient between 35 and 55 years old who received an allogeneic stem cell transplant from a related donor, was CMV-positive, and had no GVHD. Certain T cells may be donor cells from the graft. Both conserved end residues are part of each CDR3. The D gene is left open where the match is weak. Clone size is shown for a subset of rows, as once, few, many or a class of expanded clone.

CDR3aa,CDR3nt,j_gene,v_gene,abundance,d_gene
CASSPGVGGADGYTF,TGTGCCAGTAGTCCCGGGGTAGGGGGGGCTGATGGCTACACCTTC,TRBJ1-2,TRBV19,-,-
CASSSLGLAGTYEQYF,TGTGCCAGCAGCTCTCTGGGACTAGCGGGCACCTACGAGCAGTACTTC,TRBJ2-7,TRBV11-2,-,TRBD2
CASSHSPPKAGQPQHF,TGTGCCAGCTCACATTCACCACCGAAGGCGGGGCAGCCCCAGCATTTT,TRBJ1-5,TRBV18,-,-
CASSQDWYSGGRGGNEQFF,TGCGCCAGCAGCCAAGACTGGTATTCGGGAGGCCGAGGGGGCAATGAGCAGTTCTTC,TRBJ2-1,TRBV4-1,-,-
CASSLMDRLSEQYF,TGTGCCAGCAGCTTAATGGACAGATTGAGCGAGCAGTACTTC,TRBJ2-7,TRBV7-8,-,-
CASSQGPTDTQYF,TGTGCCAGCAGCCAAGGGCCGACAGATACGCAGTATTTT,TRBJ2-3,TRBV4-2,-,-
CASSSGGQAQYF,TGTGCCAGCAGCTCCGGGGGGCAGGCGCAGTATTTT,TRBJ2-3,TRBV6-1,once,-
CASSLVSYEQYF,TGTGCCAGCAGCTTAGTCAGCTACGAGCAGTACTTC,TRBJ2-7,TRBV7-2,-,-
CASSQAHSGETQYF,TGTGCCAGCAGCCAAGCCCACTCGGGAGAGACCCAGTACTTC,TRBJ2-5,TRBV14,-,-
CAWSATRAEQYF,TGTGCCTGGAGCGCCACTAGAGCCGAGCAGTACTTC,TRBJ2-7,TRBV30,-,-
CASSLWEENTEAFF,TGTGCCAGCAGTTTATGGGAGGAGAACACTGAAGCTTTCTTT,TRBJ1-1,TRBV28,-,-
CASSYALRGGYTF,TGTGCCAGCAGTTACGCCCTCCGAGGGGGCTACACCTTC,TRBJ1-2,TRBV6-5,-,-
CASAVVHEKLFF,TGTGCCTCGGCGGTGGTGCATGAAAAACTGTTTTTT,TRBJ1-4,TRBV10-3,few,-
CASSISIAGATSYEQYF,TGTGCCAGTAGTATATCCATAGCGGGAGCGACCTCCTACGAGCAGTACTTC,TRBJ2-7,TRBV19,-,TRBD2
CASSLTGTPKNIQYF,TGTGCCAGCAGTTTAACCGGGACACCGAAAAACATTCAGTACTTC,TRBJ2-4,TRBV27,-,-
CASSLVGASGYEQYF,TGTGCCAGCAGCCTCGTGGGGGCTAGCGGGTACGAGCAGTACTTC,TRBJ2-7,TRBV7-2,-,TRBD2
CAWRAGLPTDTQYF,TGTGCCTGGAGAGCGGGACTACCCACAGATACGCAGTATTTT,TRBJ2-3,TRBV30,few,TRBD2
CASLEPGPNEKLFF,TGTGCCAGCCTGGAACCGGGTCCCAATGAAAAACTGTTTTTT,TRBJ1-4,TRBV28,-,-
CASSLSSLAGVGLYEQYF,TGTGCCAGCAGTTTGTCATCACTAGCGGGGGTGGGGCTTTACGAGCAGTACTTC,TRBJ2-7,TRBV27,-,TRBD2
CASRRTGYAKNIQYF,TGTGCCAGCAGGCGGACAGGTTATGCCAAAAACATTCAGTACTTC,TRBJ2-4,TRBV6-5,-,TRBD1
CATGGSVDTQYF,TGTGCCACCGGGGGGTCCGTAGATACGCAGTATTTT,TRBJ2-3,TRBV2,-,TRBD2
CASSWSPGNTIYF,TGTGCCAGCAGCTGGAGTCCGGGAAACACCATATATTTT,TRBJ1-3,TRBV5-5,few,-